This T cell receptor (beta chain) appears in the sequencing data of a study of blood T cell repertoires in COVID-19 (dated by TCRdb to 2018 to 2020). Background for the entire study: Samples covering the acute and convalescent phases of COVID-19 were provided by collaborators in the United States, Italy and Spain. The material from the prospective study consisted of cDNA or gDNA derived from T cells, B-cell-depleted T cells, or PBMCs. The dataset comprised deeply sampled blood TCRbeta repertoires from subjects exposed to, actively infected with, or recovered from COVID-19. The repertoires were released in a freely available public database meant as a resource for research on the immune response to SARS-CoV-2. Samples were obtained from the ongoing ImmuneRACE study (first 160 participants) and from about 1,300 subjects provided by 6 global collaborators. Nearly every sample came with metadata listing a de-identified subject ID, COVID-19 status, age in years and sex. HLA class I and class II types, where available, came from metadata supplied by the sample provider rather than from assay-based typing. Broad study findings and their caveats: Clinical and demographic metadata were provided uncurated, with the amount varying by source and participant.

Comment on this clone: It lacks a known antigen. No base quality values were provided; no much bigger clone lies one nucleotide off.

Each collaborating institution followed its own protocols to collect whole blood in K2EDTA tubes. For TCRbeta analysis, collaborators shipped samples as frozen whole blood, isolated PBMCs, or DNA extracted from either of those sample types. The germline V gene sets CDR1 to MDHEN and CDR2 to SYDVKM. Trimming accounts for 5 bases at V and 2 bases at J, while the number of junction bases matched to no gene is 4. The CDR3 runs 14 residues from the cysteine to the phenylalanine. Solely the CDR3 DNA is kept, with 42 bases framed from the first base. TCRbeta CDR3 regions were amplified from genomic DNA by means of the immunoSEQ Assay, a bias-controlled multiplex PCR. Concerning the study's data processing: The number of nucleated cells in each sample was estimated from the amplification of reference gene primers within the assay. Sequence reads were collapsed and filtered to measure the absolute abundance of every unique TCRbeta CDR3 rearrangement. Productive Simpson clonality was computed per sample as the square root of Simpson's diversity index over productive rearrangements. TCRdb holds this immuneACCESS table with in-frame rearrangements only. Some clones are missing; in checked studies, unresolved V genes explain under half, and the rest has no known cause. V, J and clone size derive from that table, while D and trimming were established from the DNA sequence. The table for this sample lists 95,000 to 110,000 clones; more than 80% of them were counted only once. The ten top clones hold 4% to 6% of the sample.

The sample taken for sequencing was peripheral blood. Recombination connected TRBV28 to TRBJ1-2; 8 bases in the middle match TRBD1. The origin of this receptor is a man in his forties or fifties with active or convalescent COVID-19. The DNA sequence is as follows: TGTGCCAGCAGTCCGGGGACAGGAAACTATGGCTACACCTTC. It specifies CASSPGTGNYGYTF.